Sequencing of this T cell receptor (beta chain) was carried out in a study of Graves' ophthalmopathy and Graves' hyperthyroidism. Study-wide findings and caveats: Blood also held most thyroid clonotypes expanded above 0.001 frequency.

Pregnant or lactating patients and those with other autoimmune diseases or uncontrolled infections were excluded. Clinical symptoms and serum thyroxine were used for diagnosis; TRAb, thyroid ultrasound and orbital computed tomography were also relied on. Beta-chain TCR CDR3 regions were amplified from RNA transcripts. Following a first-round RT-PCR that used HTBI primers, a second-round multiplex PCR was carried out. TCRdb ran MiXCR on the multiplex PCR reads and lists one entry per CDR3 protein. The repertoire holds about half a million distinct CDR3 sequences, with about 15% as singletons. This clonotype was seen many times. Its specificity is not known. The V and J ends lost 4 bases and 5 bases respectively, with 15 bases between them. The CDR3 consists of 14 residues. Germline CDR1 reads SGHRS; CDR2 reads YFSETQ.

This TCR was recovered from a woman in her 30s with Graves' ophthalmopathy. J is TRBJ1-1 and V is TRBV5-1; tentatively, D is TRBD1 (6 bases). The sample taken for sequencing was blood. In DNA form, the CDR3 reads TGCGCCAGCAGCGCGCACAGAGGGGGGACTGAAGCTTTCTTT. Translation gives CASSAHRGGTEAFF. Variable domain in full (rest from reference TRBV5-1 and TRBJ1-1): KAGVTQTPRYLIKTRGQQVTLSCSPISGHRSVSWYQQTPGQGLQFLFEYFSETQRNKGNFPGRFSGRQFSNSRSEMNVSTLELGDSALYLCASSAHRGGTEAFFGQGTRLTVV.